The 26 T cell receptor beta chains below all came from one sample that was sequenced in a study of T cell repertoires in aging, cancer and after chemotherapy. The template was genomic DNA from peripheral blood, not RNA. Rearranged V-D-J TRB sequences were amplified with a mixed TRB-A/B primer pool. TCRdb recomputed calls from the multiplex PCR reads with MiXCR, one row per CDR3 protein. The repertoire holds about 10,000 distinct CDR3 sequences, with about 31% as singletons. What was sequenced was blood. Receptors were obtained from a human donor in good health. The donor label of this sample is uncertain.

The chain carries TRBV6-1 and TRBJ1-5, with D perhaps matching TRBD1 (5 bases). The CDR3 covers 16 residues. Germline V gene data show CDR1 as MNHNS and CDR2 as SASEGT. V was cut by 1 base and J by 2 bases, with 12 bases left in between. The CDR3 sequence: CASSEEEGRGNQPQHF. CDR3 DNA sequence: TGTGCCAGCAGTGAAGAGGAGGGGCGCGGCAATCAGCCCCAGCATTTT.

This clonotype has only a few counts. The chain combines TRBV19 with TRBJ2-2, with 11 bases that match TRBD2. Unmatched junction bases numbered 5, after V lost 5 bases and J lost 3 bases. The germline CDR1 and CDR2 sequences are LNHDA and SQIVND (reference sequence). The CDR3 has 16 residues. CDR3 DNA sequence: TGTGCCAGTAGTCTTTTAGCGGGAGGGTACACCGGGGAGCTGTTTTTT. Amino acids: CASSLLAGGYTGELFF.

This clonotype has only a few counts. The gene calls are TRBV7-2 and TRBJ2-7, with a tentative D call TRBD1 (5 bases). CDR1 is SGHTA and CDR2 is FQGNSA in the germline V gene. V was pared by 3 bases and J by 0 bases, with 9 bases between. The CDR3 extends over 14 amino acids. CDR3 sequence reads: CASSLVQGSYEQYF. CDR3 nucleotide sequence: TGTGCCAGCAGCTTGGTCCAGGGCTCCTACGAGCAGTACTTC.

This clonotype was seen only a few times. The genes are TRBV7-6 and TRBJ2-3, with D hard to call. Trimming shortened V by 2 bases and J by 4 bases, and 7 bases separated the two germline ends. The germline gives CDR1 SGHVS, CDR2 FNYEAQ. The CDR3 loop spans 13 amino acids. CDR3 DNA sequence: TGTGCCAGCAGCTTAAATGGCCCAGATACGCAGTATTTT. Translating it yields CASSLNGPDTQYF.

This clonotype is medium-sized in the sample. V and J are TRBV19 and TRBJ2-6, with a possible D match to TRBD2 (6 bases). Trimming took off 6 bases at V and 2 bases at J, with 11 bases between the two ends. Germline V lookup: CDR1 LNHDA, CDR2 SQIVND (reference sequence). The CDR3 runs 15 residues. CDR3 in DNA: TGTGCCAGTAGGCTCGGGGAGGCTGGGGCCAACGTCCTGACTTTC. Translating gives CASRLGEAGANVLTF.

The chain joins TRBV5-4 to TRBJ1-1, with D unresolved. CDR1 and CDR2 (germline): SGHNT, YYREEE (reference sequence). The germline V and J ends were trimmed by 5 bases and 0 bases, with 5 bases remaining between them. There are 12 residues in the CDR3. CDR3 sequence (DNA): TGTGCCAGCAGGGAAGTGAACACTGAAGCTTTCTTT. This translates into CASREVNTEAFF.

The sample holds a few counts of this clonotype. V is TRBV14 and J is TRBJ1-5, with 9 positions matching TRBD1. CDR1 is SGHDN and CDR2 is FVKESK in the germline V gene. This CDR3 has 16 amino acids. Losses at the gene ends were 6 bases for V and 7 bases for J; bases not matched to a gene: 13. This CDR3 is CASRLQLGQGGQPQHF. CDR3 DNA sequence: TGTGCCAGCAGGCTTCAATTGGGACAGGGAGGGCAGCCCCAGCATTTT.

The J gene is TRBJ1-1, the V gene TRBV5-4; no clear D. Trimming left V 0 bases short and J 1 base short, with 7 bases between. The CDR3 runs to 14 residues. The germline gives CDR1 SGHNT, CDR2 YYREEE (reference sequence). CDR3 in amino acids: CASSLGQKNTEAFF. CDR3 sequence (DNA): TGTGCCAGCAGCTTGGGGCAGAAGAACACTGAAGCTTTCTTT.

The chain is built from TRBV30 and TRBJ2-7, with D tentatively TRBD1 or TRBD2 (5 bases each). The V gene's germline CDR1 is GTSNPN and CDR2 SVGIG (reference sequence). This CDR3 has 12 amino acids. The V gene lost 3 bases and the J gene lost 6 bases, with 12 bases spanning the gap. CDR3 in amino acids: CAWSLLGVEQYF. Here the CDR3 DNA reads TGTGCCTGGAGCCTACTAGGGGTCGAGCAGTACTTC.

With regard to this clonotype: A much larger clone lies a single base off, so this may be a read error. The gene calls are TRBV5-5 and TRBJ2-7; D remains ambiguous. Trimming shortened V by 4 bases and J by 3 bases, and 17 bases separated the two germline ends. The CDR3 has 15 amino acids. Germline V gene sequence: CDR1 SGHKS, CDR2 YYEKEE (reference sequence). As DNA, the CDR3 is TGTGCCAGCAGCCTCTCCGTTTGGGCGCTCTACGAGCAGTACTTC. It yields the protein CASSLSVWALYEQYF.

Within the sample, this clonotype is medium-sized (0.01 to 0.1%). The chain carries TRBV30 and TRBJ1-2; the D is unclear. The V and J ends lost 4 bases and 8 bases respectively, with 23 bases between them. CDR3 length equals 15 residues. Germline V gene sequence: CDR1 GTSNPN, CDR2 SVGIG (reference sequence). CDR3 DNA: TGTGCCTGGACATTTGTACCTATGTCACCGCACGGCTACACCTTC. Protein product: CAWTFVPMSPHGYTF.

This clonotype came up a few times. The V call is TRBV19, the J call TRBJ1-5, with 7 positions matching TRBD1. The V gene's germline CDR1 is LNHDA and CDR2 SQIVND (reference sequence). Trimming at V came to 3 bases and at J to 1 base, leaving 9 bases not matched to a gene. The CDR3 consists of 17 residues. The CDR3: CASSIFARGISNQPQHF. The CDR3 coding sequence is TGTGCCAGTAGTATTTTTGCCAGGGGGATAAGCAATCAGCCCCAGCATTTT.

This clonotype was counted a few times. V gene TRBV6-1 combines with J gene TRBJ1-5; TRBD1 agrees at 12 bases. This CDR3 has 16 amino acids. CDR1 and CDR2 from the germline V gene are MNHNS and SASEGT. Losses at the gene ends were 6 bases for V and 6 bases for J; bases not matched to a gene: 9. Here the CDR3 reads CASSPGTGGASQPQHF. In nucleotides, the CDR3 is TGTGCCAGCAGCCCGGGGACAGGGGGCGCATCTCAGCCCCAGCATTTT.

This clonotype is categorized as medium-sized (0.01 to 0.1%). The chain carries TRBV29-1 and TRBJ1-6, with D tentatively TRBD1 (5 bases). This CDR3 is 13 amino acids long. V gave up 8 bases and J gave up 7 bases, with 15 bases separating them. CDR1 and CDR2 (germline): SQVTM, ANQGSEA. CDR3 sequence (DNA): TGCAGCCCGAGCTCGACAGCCAATTCACCCCTCCACTTT. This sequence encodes CSPSSTANSPLHF.

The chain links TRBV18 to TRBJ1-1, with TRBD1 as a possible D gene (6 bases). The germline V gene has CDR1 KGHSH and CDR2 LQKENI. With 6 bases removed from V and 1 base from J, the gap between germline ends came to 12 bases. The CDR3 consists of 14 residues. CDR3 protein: CASSSDSRNTEAFF. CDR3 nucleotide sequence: TGTGCCAGCTCTTCGGACAGCCGGAACACTGAAGCTTTCTTT.

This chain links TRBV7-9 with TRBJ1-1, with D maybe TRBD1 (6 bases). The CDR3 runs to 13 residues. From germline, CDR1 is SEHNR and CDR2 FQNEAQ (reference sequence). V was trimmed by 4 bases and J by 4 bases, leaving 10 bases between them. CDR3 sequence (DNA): TGTGCCAGCAGCTACACAGGGTCCACTGAAGCTTTCTTT. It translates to CASSYTGSTEAFF.

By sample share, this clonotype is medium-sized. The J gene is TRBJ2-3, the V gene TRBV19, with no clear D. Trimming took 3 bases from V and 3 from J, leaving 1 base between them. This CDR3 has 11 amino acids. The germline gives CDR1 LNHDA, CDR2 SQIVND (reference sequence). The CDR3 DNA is TGTGCCAGTAGTATGACAGATACGCAGTATTTT. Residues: CASSMTDTQYF.

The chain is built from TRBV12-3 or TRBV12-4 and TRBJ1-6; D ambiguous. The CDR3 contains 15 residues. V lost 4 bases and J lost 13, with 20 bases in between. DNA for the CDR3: TGTGCCAGCAGTTCGGGGATCTCCGCAACTGCTCCCCTCCACTTT. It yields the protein CASSSGISATAPLHF.

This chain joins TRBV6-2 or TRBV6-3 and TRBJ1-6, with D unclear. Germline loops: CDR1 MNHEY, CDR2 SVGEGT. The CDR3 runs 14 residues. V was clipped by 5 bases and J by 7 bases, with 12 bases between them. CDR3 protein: CASSPGSKNSPLHF. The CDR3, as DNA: TGTGCCAGCAGTCCGGGGTCAAAGAATTCACCCCTCCACTTT.

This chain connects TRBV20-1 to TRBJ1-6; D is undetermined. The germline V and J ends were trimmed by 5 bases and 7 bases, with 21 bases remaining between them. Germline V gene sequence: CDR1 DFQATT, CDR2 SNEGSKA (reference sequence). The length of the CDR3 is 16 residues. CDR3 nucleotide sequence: TGCAGTGCTCGCCCCCAAATTCGGGGAAGGAATTCACCCCTCCACTTT. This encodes CSARPQIRGRNSPLHF.

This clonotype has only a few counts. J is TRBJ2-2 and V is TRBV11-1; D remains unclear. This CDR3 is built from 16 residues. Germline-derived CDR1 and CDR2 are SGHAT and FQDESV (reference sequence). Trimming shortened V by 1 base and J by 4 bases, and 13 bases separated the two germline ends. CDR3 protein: CASSLDRGFSTGELFF. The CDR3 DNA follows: TGTGCCAGCAGCTTAGATCGAGGTTTTAGCACCGGGGAGCTGTTTTTT. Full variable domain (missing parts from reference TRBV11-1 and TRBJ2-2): EAEVAQSPRYKITEKSQAVAFWCDPISGHATLYWYRQILGQGPELLVQFQDESVVDDSQLPKDRFSAERLKGVDSTLKIQPAELGDSAMYLCASSLDRGFSTGELFFGEGSRLTVL.

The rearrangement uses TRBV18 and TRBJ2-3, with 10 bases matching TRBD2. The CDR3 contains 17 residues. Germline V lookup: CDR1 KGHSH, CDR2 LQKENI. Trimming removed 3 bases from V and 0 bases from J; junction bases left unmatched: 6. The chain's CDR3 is CASSPNSGRLSTDTQYF. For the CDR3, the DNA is TGTGCCAGCTCACCGAATAGCGGGAGGTTAAGCACAGATACGCAGTATTTT.

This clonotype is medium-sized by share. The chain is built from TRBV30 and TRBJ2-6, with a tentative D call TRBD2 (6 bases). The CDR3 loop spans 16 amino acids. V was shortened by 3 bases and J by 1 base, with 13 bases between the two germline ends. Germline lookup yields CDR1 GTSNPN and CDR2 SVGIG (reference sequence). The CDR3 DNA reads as TGTGCCTGGAGGGCAATGGGGGGATCTGGGGCCAACGTCCTGACTTTC. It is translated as CAWRAMGGSGANVLTF.

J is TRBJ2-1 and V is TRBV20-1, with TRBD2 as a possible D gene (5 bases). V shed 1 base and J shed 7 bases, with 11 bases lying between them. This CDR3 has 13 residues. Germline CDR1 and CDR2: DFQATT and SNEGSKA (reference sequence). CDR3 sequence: CSARAGFVNEQFF. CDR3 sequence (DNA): TGCAGTGCTAGAGCGGGATTCGTTAATGAGCAGTTCTTC.

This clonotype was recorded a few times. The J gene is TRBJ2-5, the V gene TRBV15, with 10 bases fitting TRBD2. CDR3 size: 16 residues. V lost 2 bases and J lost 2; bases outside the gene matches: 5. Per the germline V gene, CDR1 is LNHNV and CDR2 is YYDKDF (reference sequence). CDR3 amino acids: CATSRPGTSAQETQYF. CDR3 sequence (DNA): TGTGCCACCAGCAGACCCGGGACTAGCGCTCAAGAGACCCAGTACTTC.

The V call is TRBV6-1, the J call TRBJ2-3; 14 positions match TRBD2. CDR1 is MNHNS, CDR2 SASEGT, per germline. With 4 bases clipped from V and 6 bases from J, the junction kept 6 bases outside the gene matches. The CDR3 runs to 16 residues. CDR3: CASSGLAGGPRDTQYF. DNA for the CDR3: TGTGCCAGCAGTGGACTAGCGGGGGGGCCGCGGGATACGCAGTATTTT.